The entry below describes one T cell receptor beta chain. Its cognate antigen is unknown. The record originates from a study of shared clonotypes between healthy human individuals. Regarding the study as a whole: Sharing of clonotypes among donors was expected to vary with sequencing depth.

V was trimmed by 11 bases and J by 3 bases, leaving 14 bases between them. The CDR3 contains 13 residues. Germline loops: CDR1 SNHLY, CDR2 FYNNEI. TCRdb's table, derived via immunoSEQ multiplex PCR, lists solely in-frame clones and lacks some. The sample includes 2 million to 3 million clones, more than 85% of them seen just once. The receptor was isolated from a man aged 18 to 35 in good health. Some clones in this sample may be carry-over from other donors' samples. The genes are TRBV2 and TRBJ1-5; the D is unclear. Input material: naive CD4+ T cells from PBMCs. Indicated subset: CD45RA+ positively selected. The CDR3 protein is CAGSSVFNQPQHF. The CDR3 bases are TGTGCCGGCTCCTCCGTATTCAATCAGCCCCAGCATTTT.